This T cell receptor (beta chain) was identified in a study of CXCR4 blockade with PD-1 therapy in pancreatic cancer. The study, taken as a whole, reports: Antigen-specificity overlap of convergent dominant clones remained unconfirmed. Tumors were clonally expanded, mean approximately 0.14 versus 0.053 in healthy blood. Clone frequency correlated with its number of distinct nucleotide rearrangements.

This clone was recorded only once. Antigen unknown. These archived tumors were resected from patients never given neoadjuvant therapy beforehand. Here immunoSEQ multiplex PCR was the method, and the copy in TCRdb shows in-frame clones only, minus some. The sample consists of 4,500 to 5,500 clones, less than 50% of them appearing once. CDR3 length equals 13 residues. Germline CDR1 KGHSH, CDR2 LQKENI. V gave up 1 base and J gave up 8 bases, with 9 bases separating them. Sequencing was carried out using tumor tissue. V is TRBV18 and J is TRBJ2-1; the D is unclear. The TCR was taken from a human donor with pancreatic ductal adenocarcinoma. The CDR3 reads CASSPLPNYEQFF. In DNA, the CDR3 is TGTGCCAGCTCACCACTCCCTAATTATGAGCAGTTCTTC.